What follows are 21 T cell receptor beta chains derived from one specimen sequenced in a study of tumor-infiltrating lymphocytes in primary liver carcinoma. From about 530 ng total RNA, TCR beta cDNA was generated with a primer in the constant region. Sequencing libraries for TCR beta derived from three nested multiplex PCR rounds that used slightly modified ARM-PCR. Each of the first two PCR rounds ran approximately 10 cycles with TRBV1-TRBV30 forward and C-beta reverse primers. TCRdb redid the calling of the multiplex PCR reads with MiXCR, one entry per CDR3 protein. The sample carries some 200,000 distinct CDR3 sequences, almost 65% recorded once. The researchers obtained blood RNA from unsorted whole blood and also extracted germline DNA. Input material: peripheral blood. The origin of the receptors is a woman in her sixties or seventies with primary liver carcinoma and hepatitis B virus infection.

In this sample, this clonotype turned up a few times. The junction does not match germline at one end; this may be a read error. The chain has TRBV10-2 and TRBJ2-7; possibly TRBD2 for D (6 bases). CDR1 and CDR2 (germline): WSHSY, SAAADI. This CDR3 is 15 amino acids long. CDR3 sequence (DNA): TGCGCCAGCAGACAGGAACTTAGCGGCCACTACGGGCAGTACTTC. It yields the protein CASRQELSGHYGQYF.

Concerning this clonotype itself: At one end the junction does not follow the germline gene, possibly because of a read error. CDR3 protein: CASSKDRGSYDQYF. For the CDR3, the DNA is TGTGCCAGCAGCAAGGACAGGGGCTCTTACGACCAGTACTTC. J is TRBJ2-7 and V is TRBV7-8, with 9 bases lining up with TRBD1. Germline V gene data show CDR1 as SGHVS and CDR2 as FQNEAQ. The CDR3 is made up of 14 amino acids. Full variable domain (missing parts from reference TRBV7-8 and TRBJ2-7): GAGVSQSPRYKVAKRGQDVALRCDPISGHVSLFWYQQALGQGPEFLTYFQNEAQLDKSGLPSDRFFAERPEGSVSTLKIQRTQQEDSAVYLCASSKDRGSYDQYFGPGTRLTVT.

A remark on this clonotype: This may arise from a read error, as a much more abundant clone is one base away. The CDR3 ends on some other residue instead of the conserved phenylalanine or tryptophan, so this is likely a read error. This chain uses TRBV7-8 with TRBJ1-2, with TRBD1 as a possible D gene (5 bases). V lost 5 bases, J lost 3 bases, and 19 bases lay in between. This CDR3 comprises 16 residues. Germline V CDR1 and CDR2: SGHVS, FQNEAQ. CDR3 loop: CASSPLVRGVDYGYTI. As DNA, the CDR3 is TGTGCCAGCAGCCCACTGGTGCGGGGCGTGGACTATGGCTACACCATC.

This chain uses TRBV6-2 or TRBV6-3 with TRBJ2-7; TRBD1 matches 7 bases. The CDR3 length is 15 residues. J lost 3 bases, V lost 0 bases, and 5 bases had no gene match. The germline V gene has CDR1 MNHEY and CDR2 SVGEGT. CDR3 loop: CASSYSGTEGYEQYF. The CDR3 bases are TGTGCCAGCAGTTACTCCGGGACAGAGGGCTACGAGCAGTACTTC.

This clonotype was counted a few times. The rearrangement uses TRBV6-4 and TRBJ2-1; D unclear. V was shortened by 4 bases and J by 0 bases, with 7 bases between the two germline ends. CDR3 length: 14 amino acids. Germline values: CDR1 MRHNA, CDR2 SNTAGT. DNA of the CDR3: TGTGCCAGCAGTGGGGGTAGCTCCTACAATGAGCAGTTCTTC. Amino acids: CASSGGSSYNEQFF.

This clonotype was seen only once. This may arise from a read error, as a much more abundant clone is one base away. The V and J genes are TRBV7-9 and TRBJ1-2; unclear D gene. Germline V gene lookup returns CDR1 SEHNR and CDR2 FQNEAQ (reference sequence). The CDR3 consists of 14 residues. CDR3 residues: CTSSFVGSNYGYTF. The CDR3 DNA sequence: TGTACCAGCAGCTTTGTAGGGTCCAACTATGGCTACACCTTC. Supplemented by reference TRBV7-9 and TRBJ1-2, the full variable domain reads DTGVSQNPRHKITKRGQNVTFRCDPISEHNRLYWYRQTLGQGPEFLTYFQNEAQLEKSRLLSDRFSAERPKGSFSTLEIQRTEQGDSAMYLCTSSFVGSNYGYTFGSGTRLTVV.

In this sample, this clonotype turned up once. A much larger clone lies a single base off, so this may be a read error. The chain recombines TRBV10-2 with TRBJ2-2; 11 nucleotides agree with TRBD2. This CDR3 spans 19 amino acids. CDR1 is WSHSY, CDR2 SAAADI, per germline. V gave up 6 bases and J gave up 0 bases; unmatched junction bases: 12. The CDR3 loop is CASSATSGIGPANTGELFF. The CDR3 DNA is TGCGCCAGCAGCGCGACTAGCGGGATTGGCCCAGCGAACACCGGGGAGCTGTTTTTT.

This clonotype was seen a handful of times. A much larger clone lies one base from this, so it may be a read error. This chain uses TRBV12-3 or TRBV12-4 with TRBJ2-1; D unresolved. The CDR3 has 15 residues. The CDR3 nucleotides read TGTGCCAGCAATTTAGGTCTGAGCTCCTACAATGAGCAGTTCTTC. It yields the protein CASNLGLSSYNEQFF.

This clonotype was seen ten or more times. This rearrangement joins TRBV10-3 to TRBJ2-5, with 10 nucleotides matching TRBD2. The CDR3 is 14 residues long. V dropped 9 bases and J dropped 1; count of bases not matched to a gene: 5. CDR1 is ENHRY and CDR2 is SYGVKD in the germline V gene. CDR3 DNA sequence: TGTGCCATAGGGGCTAGCGGGAGCCAAGAGACCCAGTACTTC. Its translation: CAIGASGSQETQYF.

The rearrangement uses TRBV10-3 and TRBJ2-1; TRBD2 might be the D (5 bases). The CDR3 runs to 16 residues. Looked up from germline, CDR1 is ENHRY and CDR2 is SYGVKD. The germline V and J ends were trimmed by 7 bases and 9 bases, with 25 bases remaining between them. The CDR3 coding sequence is TGTGCCATCAATCCTGTAGCTAGCAGGAGAGAAGGTGAGCAGTTCTTC. Translating it yields CAINPVASRREGEQFF.

The sample holds a few counts of this clonotype. The genes are TRBV4-2 and TRBJ2-2, with 10 bases identical to TRBD2. The CDR3 has 16 amino acids. Germline V gene data show CDR1 as LGHNA and CDR2 as YNFKEQ. V shed 4 bases, J shed 0 bases, and the junction held 2 bases outside the gene matches. CDR3 in DNA: TGTGCCAGCAGCCCACTAGCGGGGACGAACACCGGGGAGCTGTTTTTT. It translates to CASSPLAGTNTGELFF.

To note about this clonotype: With a much larger clone just one base away, this may be a read error. The genes are TRBV7-9 and TRBJ1-2, with D uncertain. CDR3 length equals 13 residues. Germline loops: CDR1 SEHNR, CDR2 FQNEAQ (reference sequence). The CDR3 DNA sequence: TGTGCCGGCAGCTTAGGAAGCGGGTATGGCTACACCTTC. This translates into CAGSLGSGYGYTF. Full variable domain (missing parts from reference TRBV7-9 and TRBJ1-2): DTGVSQNPRHKITKRGQNVTFRCDPISEHNRLYWYRQTLGQGPEFLTYFQNEAQLEKSRLLSDRFSAERPKGSFSTLEIQRTEQGDSAMYLCAGSLGSGYGYTFGSGTRLTVV.

This clonotype showed up many times. CDR3 amino acids: CASSLRGSRTDTQYF. The CDR3 DNA follows: TGTGCCAGCAGTTTGAGGGGGTCCCGCACAGATACGCAGTATTTT. The chain joins TRBV12-3 or TRBV12-4 to TRBJ2-3, with D maybe TRBD1 (6 bases). This CDR3 is 15 amino acids long. V lost 3 bases and J lost 1, with 11 bases in between.

To note about this clonotype: The junction shows a germline mismatch at one end, possibly a read error. V gene TRBV11-1 combines with J gene TRBJ2-1; 13 bases are shared with TRBD2. Germline assignment: CDR1 SGHAT and CDR2 FQDESV (reference sequence). The CDR3 is 15 residues long. CDR3 coding DNA: TGTACCAGCCAAATGGGGACTAGCGGGGAGAATGAGCAGTTCTTC. It specifies CTSQMGTSGENEQFF.

Details on this clonotype: It may be a read error: a sequence one base away is much more abundant. V gene TRBV4-1 combines with J gene TRBJ2-3; 8 nucleotides align to TRBD2. V dropped 4 bases and J dropped 2; count of bases not matched to a gene: 8. The germline V gene has CDR1 MGHRA and CDR2 YSYEKL. This CDR3 spans 16 amino acids. The CDR3 sequence: CASSRISGTYTDTQYF. The CDR3, as DNA: TGCGCCAGCAGCCGGATTAGCGGGACCTACACAGATACGCAGTATTTT.

This clonotype was seen at least ten times. CDR3 residues: CASSPRDRFYNEQFF. The CDR3 DNA reads TGTGCCAGCAGCCCCCGGGACAGATTCTACAATGAGCAGTTCTTC. The chain recombines TRBV12-3 or TRBV12-4 with TRBJ2-1; 7 bases line up with TRBD1. This CDR3 contains 15 residues. J gave up 3 bases and V 6 bases, and 8 bases lay outside the gene matches.

For the CDR3, the DNA is TGTGCCAGCAGTGAATCAACAGGTCTAAATGAGCAGTTCTTC. It translates to CASSESTGLNEQFF. The V call is TRBV25-1, the J call TRBJ2-1; D is perhaps TRBD1 (5 bases). Between the trimmed V and J ends, which lost 1 base and 7 bases, there was a span of 11 bases. Germline lookup yields CDR1 MGHDK and CDR2 SYGVNS. The CDR3 consists of 14 residues. The full variable domain, completed using reference TRBV25-1 and TRBJ2-1, is EADIYQTPRYLVIGTGKKITLECSQTMGHDKMYWYQQDPGMELHLIHYSYGVNSTEKGDLSSESTVSRIRTEHFPLTLESARPSHTSQYLCASSESTGLNEQFFGPGTRLTVL.

This clonotype has at least ten counts. The chain recombines TRBV6-2 or TRBV6-3 with TRBJ2-7; 9 bases line up with TRBD1. The CDR3 loop spans 17 amino acids. Germline V gene lookup returns CDR1 MNHEY and CDR2 SVGEGT. V was clipped by 0 bases and J by 3 bases; unmatched bases: 9. The DNA for the CDR3 is TGTGCCAGCAGTTACTCGTTCGAGACAGGGGGTTTCTACGAGCAGTACTTC. Its translation is CASSYSFETGGFYEQYF.

The gene calls are TRBV11-3 and TRBJ1-2; 7 bases are shared with TRBD1. The CDR3 has 14 amino acids. With V trimmed by 5 bases and J by 6 bases, 9 bases remained unmatched. The germline CDR1 and CDR2 sequences are SGHNT and YENEEA. CDR3 sequence reads: CASSLDRENHGYTF. The CDR3 DNA reads as TGTGCCAGCAGCCTTGACAGGGAGAACCATGGCTACACCTTC. Variable domain in full (rest from reference TRBV11-3 and TRBJ1-2): EAGVVQSPRYKIIEKKQPVAFWCNPISGHNTLYWYLQNLGQGPELLIRYENEEAVDDSQLPKDRFSAERLKGVDSTLKIQPAELGDSAVYLCASSLDRENHGYTFGSGTRLTVV.

This rearrangement joins TRBV6-1 to TRBJ2-1, with 10 bases lining up with TRBD2. Germline V lookup: CDR1 MNHNS, CDR2 SASEGT. The CDR3 is 17 amino acids. The CDR3 reads CVNRSDGTSGNYNEQFF. For the CDR3, the DNA is TGTGTCAACAGGTCCGACGGAACTAGCGGGAACTACAATGAGCAGTTCTTC.

Of note for this clonotype: It may be a read error: a sequence one base away is much more abundant. The CDR3 bases are TGCAGCGCTGAGTGGACAGGGCGAGAGACCCAGTACTTC. Amino acid sequence: CSAEWTGRETQYF. The V call is TRBV29-1, the J call TRBJ2-5; the match to TRBD1 covers 8 bases. The CDR3 spans 13 residues. With V trimmed by 7 bases and J by 4 bases, 8 bases remained unmatched. The germline V gene has CDR1 SQVTM and CDR2 ANQGSEA.